This passage covers 13 T cell receptor beta chains from one sample sequenced in a study of blood T cell repertoires in COVID-19. TCRdb's table, derived via immunoSEQ multiplex PCR, lists solely in-frame clones and lacks some. The sample yields more than 300,000 clones, around 87% seen once. Input material: peripheral blood. These receptors were taken from a woman in her 30s with COVID-19, enrolled during active disease.

For this clone: Other DNA sequences from this sample encode an identical CDR3 as well. The genes are TRBV5-1 and TRBJ2-1; D may be TRBD2 (5 bases). The ends were cut back, 4 bases at V and 8 bases at J, with 10 bases in the middle. CDR1 and CDR2 (germline): SGHRS, YFSETQ. The CDR3 is 12 amino acids. The chain's CDR3 is CASSREGDEQFF. The CDR3 DNA reads TGCGCCAGCAGCCGCGAGGGTGATGAGCAGTTCTTC.

The chain recombines TRBV5-4 with TRBJ2-3, with 8 bases that match TRBD2. V trimming: 5 bases; J trimming: 6 bases; junction bases outside the gene matches: 14. CDR3 size: 16 residues. Germline CDR1 and CDR2: SGHNT and YYREEE (reference sequence). The CDR3 spells CASRSGTRTLQDTQYF. The DNA of the CDR3 is TGTGCCAGCAGGTCCGGGACTAGGACCTTGCAGGATACGCAGTATTTT.

The chain carries TRBV19 and TRBJ2-7; perhaps TRBD2 as D (6 bases). Germline values: CDR1 LNHDA, CDR2 SQIVND (reference sequence). V was shortened by 1 base and J by 6 bases, with 10 bases between the two germline ends. This CDR3 region has 13 residues. The CDR3 loop reads CASSIAPEGEQYF. In DNA, the CDR3 is TGTGCCAGTAGTATAGCCCCGGAGGGCGAGCAGTACTTC.

This chain joins TRBV27 and TRBJ2-1; D is unclear. This CDR3 contains 15 residues. CDR1 and CDR2 (germline): MNHEY, SMNVEV (reference sequence). The V gene lost 4 bases and the J gene lost 0 bases, with 10 bases spanning the gap. In DNA, the CDR3 is TGTGCCAGCAGTTCCGCCTCAGTCTCCTACAATGAGCAGTTCTTC. Its translation: CASSSASVSYNEQFF.

The chain carries TRBV5-1 and TRBJ1-6; TRBD1 matches at 8 bases. The CDR3 sequence is 15 residues long. The germline V gene has CDR1 SGHRS and CDR2 YFSETQ. Losses at the gene ends were 4 bases for V and 10 bases for J; bases not matched to a gene: 10. The DNA of the CDR3 is TGCGCCAGCAGCGGGACAGGACCCGGGGAGTCACCCCTCCACTTT. As protein: CASSGTGPGESPLHF.

The J gene is TRBJ1-2, the V gene TRBV3-1 (or the pseudogene TRBV3-2); D gene uncertain. Trimming stripped 2 bases from V and 7 bases from J, with 8 bases between. The CDR3 is 12 amino acids. Germline CDR1 and CDR2: LGHDT and YNNKEL (reference sequence). This CDR3 reads CASSQRQRGYTF. CDR3 nucleotides: TGTGCCAGCAGCCAAAGGCAGCGTGGCTACACCTTC.

Worth noting for this clone: The junction departs from germline at one end; a sequencing error may be responsible. V and J are TRBV7-2 and TRBJ1-1; D uncertain. CDR3 length: 14 amino acids. In germline, CDR1 is SGHTA, CDR2 FQGNSA. In nucleotides, the CDR3 is TGTGCCAGCAGCTTAGGTTGGGCGAACGCTGAAGCTTTCTTT. This translates into CASSLGWANAEAFF.

The rearrangement joins TRBV28 to TRBJ2-3; the match to TRBD1 covers 7 bases. Germline trimming cut 1 base from V and 6 bases from J; bases unmatched to any gene: 10. Germline CDR1 is MDHEN and CDR2 is SYDVKM. The CDR3 is made up of 16 amino acids. CDR3: CASSLSGGPPVDTQYF. CDR3 in DNA: TGTGCCAGCAGTTTATCAGGGGGTCCCCCGGTGGATACGCAGTATTTT.

The rearrangement uses TRBV7-2 and TRBJ2-7; D is possibly TRBD1 (5 bases). Germline loops: CDR1 SGHTA, CDR2 FQGNSA. The length of the CDR3 is 15 residues. V lost 2 bases to trimming and J lost 0 bases, with 11 bases between them. The CDR3 nucleotides are TGTGCCAGCAGCTTAAAGGGGCTTAGCTCCTACGAGCAGTACTTC. This gives the protein CASSLKGLSSYEQYF.

This chain uses TRBV5-6 with TRBJ1-5, with 10 positions matching TRBD1. CDR3 length: 15 amino acids. The germline gives CDR1 SGHDT, CDR2 YYEEEE. V gave up 5 bases and J gave up 3 bases; unmatched junction bases: 5. The CDR3 region is CASSPGQGINQPQHF. In nucleotides, the CDR3 is TGTGCCAGCAGTCCGGGACAGGGGATCAATCAGCCCCAGCATTTT.

This chain uses TRBV10-3 with TRBJ2-1, with D possibly matching TRBD1 (6 bases). CDR1 is ENHRY and CDR2 is SYGVKD in the germline V gene. This CDR3 has 15 residues. Trimming shortened V by 7 bases and J by 4 bases, and 17 bases separated the two germline ends. In DNA form, the CDR3 reads TGTGCCATCACCTCAGGGGCGAGACAATACAATGAGCAGTTCTTC. Its translation: CAITSGARQYNEQFF.

This chain connects TRBV28 to TRBJ1-5; 7 nucleotides align to TRBD1. Germline V gene lookup returns CDR1 MDHEN and CDR2 SYDVKM. V shed 6 bases, J shed 5 bases, and the junction held 7 bases outside the gene matches. This CDR3 has 14 amino acids. The CDR3 here is CASSLRQGHQPQHF. The CDR3 DNA is TGTGCCAGCAGCCTTCGACAGGGCCATCAGCCCCAGCATTTT. The full variable domain, with the rest looked up from reference TRBV28 and TRBJ1-5, is DVKVTQSSRYLVKRTGEKVFLECVQDMDHENMFWYRQDPGLGLRLIYFSYDVKMKEKGDIPEGYSVSREKKERFSLILESASTNQTSMYLCASSLRQGHQPQHFGDGTRLSIL.

In this sample, this clone turned up a few times. V and J are TRBV12-5 and TRBJ1-2; TRBD1 matches at 8 bases. After removal of 3 bases from V and 5 bases from J, the junction contained 5 bases not matched to a gene. Germline V lookup: CDR1 LGHNT, CDR2 FRNRAP. The CDR3 spans 14 residues. The CDR3 DNA reads as TGTGCTAGTGGTTTCGGACAGGGAGGGTATGGCTACACCTTC. Translation: CASGFGQGGYGYTF.